Included here is one TCR beta chain sequence, with context. The antigen remains undetermined. Everyone who donated was a healthy bone marrow donor. This sample is drawn from a study of cytomegalovirus exposure and HLA in healthy donors. The CDR3 contains 13 residues. The germline V gene encodes CDR1 MDHEN and CDR2 SYDVKM. With 5 bases removed from V and 7 bases from J, the gap between germline ends came to 14 bases. The study ran its PCR with 60 Vbeta and 13 Jbeta primers. How the authors handled the data: As a later analysis found, there were 80 million or so unique TCR beta chains, of which roughly 11 million were shared. Assay used: immunoSEQ multiplex PCR; TCRdb lists only in-frame clones, some missing. V and J calls and clone size come straight from that table; D and trimming were deduced from the DNA. There are 140,000 or so clones in the sample; under 70% occur only once, and approximately 6.5% lies in the top ten.

Findings and limits, study-wide: HLA restriction was apparent for most CMV-associated TCR beta chains in a later analysis. Roughly uniform depth of sequencing across donors was assumed in presence/absence analyses.

The V gene is TRBV28, the J gene TRBJ2-5, with D maybe TRBD1 (6 bases). The sample consisted of PBMCs. The sequence came from a woman aged 60-70 years in good health and CMV-seronegative. CDR3 sequence: CASSRGGARTQYF. DNA for the CDR3: TGTGCCAGCAGTCGTGGGGGCGCCAGGACCCAGTACTTC.